This note documents a single T cell receptor (beta chain) sequence. Its antigen is still unknown. No base-level quality is on record; no much larger clone is a single base apart. Whole blood was collected in K2EDTA tubes by collaborating institutions according to the institutions' own protocols. For TCRbeta analysis, collaborators shipped samples in one of three forms: frozen whole blood, isolated PBMCs, or DNA extracted from either of those sample types. These data are taken from a study of blood T cell repertoires in COVID-19 (dated by TCRdb to 2019 to 2021). For context, the study as a whole: Samples covering the acute and convalescent phases of COVID-19 were provided by collaborators in the United States, Italy and Spain. The material from the prospective study consisted of cDNA or gDNA derived from T cells, B-cell-depleted T cells, or PBMCs. Subjects who had been exposed to COVID-19, were actively infected with it, or had recovered from it provided the deeply sampled blood TCRbeta repertoires that made up the dataset. The repertoires were released in a freely available public database intended as a resource for research on the immune response to SARS-CoV-2. The samples were drawn from the first 160 participants of the ongoing ImmuneRACE study and from roughly 1,300 subjects provided by 6 global collaborators. A de-identified subject ID, COVID-19 status, age in years and sex were almost always included in the sample metadata. HLA class I and class II types, where available, came from metadata supplied by the sample provider rather than from assay-based typing. What the research found in general, with its limitations: The amount of clinical and demographic metadata varied by source and participant and was provided uncurated.

V has 4 bases trimmed and J has 6 bases trimmed; junction bases matching no gene number 5. The CDR3 starts with the cysteine, ends with the phenylalanine, and has 14 residues. Of the read, only the CDR3 DNA is kept; its 42 bases are in frame from base 1. From the germline V gene, CDR1 is KGHSY and CDR2 is FQNENV. The immunoSEQ Assay, a bias-controlled multiplex PCR, was used to amplify TCRbeta CDR3 regions from genomic DNA. The paper's processing steps were these. The number of nucleated cells in each sample was estimated from the amplification of reference gene primers within the assay. Sequence reads were collapsed and filtered to measure the absolute abundance of every unique TCRbeta CDR3 rearrangement. For each sample, productive Simpson clonality was calculated as the square root of Simpson's diversity index across productive rearrangements. Not all clones reach the TCRdb copy of this immuneACCESS table, which keeps in-frame sequences only. Checked studies attribute under half of the gap to unresolved V genes and leave the rest unexplained. V and J calls and clone size come straight from that table; D and trimming were deduced from the DNA. The sample table lists roughly 140,000 clones, approximately 88% of them with a count of one. The ten largest account for under 2.5% of the sample.

Sequenced: peripheral blood. The sequence is built from TRBV16 and TRBJ1-5, and TRBD1 matches 8 of the central bases. The TCR was taken from a man between 65 and 85 years old with acute or convalescent COVID-19. CDR3 reads: CASSPLQGAQPQHF. DNA sequence: TGTGCCAGCAGCCCCCTCCAGGGGGCTCAGCCCCAGCATTTT.